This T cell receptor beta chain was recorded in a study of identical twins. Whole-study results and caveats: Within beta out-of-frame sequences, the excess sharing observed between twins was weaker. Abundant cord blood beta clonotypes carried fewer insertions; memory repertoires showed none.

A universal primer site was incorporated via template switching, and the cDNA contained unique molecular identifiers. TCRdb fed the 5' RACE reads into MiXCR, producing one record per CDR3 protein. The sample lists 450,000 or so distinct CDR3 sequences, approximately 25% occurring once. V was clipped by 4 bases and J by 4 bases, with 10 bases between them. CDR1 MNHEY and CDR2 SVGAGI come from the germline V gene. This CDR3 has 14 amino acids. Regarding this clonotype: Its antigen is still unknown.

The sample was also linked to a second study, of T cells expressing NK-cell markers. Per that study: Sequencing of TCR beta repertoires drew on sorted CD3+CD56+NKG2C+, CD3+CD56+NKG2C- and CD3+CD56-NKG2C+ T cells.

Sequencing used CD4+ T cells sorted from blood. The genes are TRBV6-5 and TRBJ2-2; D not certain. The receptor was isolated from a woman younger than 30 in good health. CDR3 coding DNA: TGTGCCAGCAGTTTGCATGCTTTCACCGGGGAGCTGTTTTTT. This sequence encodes CASSLHAFTGELFF.